This T cell receptor (beta chain) is from a study of blood T cell repertoires in COVID-19. Study overall: Italy, Spain and the United States were the sources of the convalescent and acute COVID-19 samples. T cells, B-cell-depleted T cells, or PBMCs supplied cDNA or gDNA.

This CDR3 contains 14 residues. The germline CDR1 and CDR2 sequences are SGHRS and YFSETQ. J lost 8 bases, V lost 1 base, and 8 bases had no gene match. TCRdb's copy holds only in-frame clones and misses some; the assay was immunoSEQ multiplex PCR. Found here are around 250,000 clones, roughly 86% of them singletons; the top ten hold about 12%. The source material was peripheral blood. The V call is TRBV5-1, the J call TRBJ1-2; 7 bases match TRBD1. The origin of this receptor is an older man with acute or convalescent COVID-19. The CDR3 coding sequence is TGCGCCAGCAGCTTGATAGGGGGCGGAAACGGCTACACCTTC. Translation: CASSLIGGGNGYTF.